This entry describes one T cell receptor beta chain. What it binds is not known. V was pared by 6 bases and J by 4 bases, with 11 bases of the junction left unmatched. The CDR3 consists of 15 residues. The V gene's germline CDR1 is SGDLS and CDR2 YYNGEE. Memory CD4+ cells were the fraction left after CD45RA+ naive selection. The entry originates in a study of shared clonotypes between healthy human individuals. Replicate sorted-subset PCRs were loaded with approximately 190 ng DNA, about 28,000 T cell genomes. This table comes from immunoSEQ multiplex PCR, and its TCRdb copy is limited to in-frame clones, with some not included. Among some 2.4 million clones listed, 93% were seen once. Study-wide findings and caveats: Relative to memory subsets, naive subsets generally showed larger estimated richness.

The rearrangement links TRBV9 to TRBJ2-3, with 7 bases identical to TRBD2. Material for sequencing was naive CD4+ T cells from PBMCs. Specified subset: CD45RA+ positively selected. This TCR was sampled from a man aged 18 to 30 in good health. Some clones in this sample may be carry-over from other donors' samples. The CDR3 sequence: CASTLGGVVADTQYF. Here the CDR3 DNA reads TGTGCCAGCACCCTTGGGGGGGTAGTAGCAGATACGCAGTATTTT.